This T cell receptor beta chain is drawn from a study of glioma-infiltrating T cells after dendritic cell vaccination. Study summary: The vaccine used monocyte-derived dendritic cells pulsed overnight with autologous tumor lysate. Findings and limits, study-wide: Estimated pretreatment TIL content predicted outcome after dendritic cell vaccination.

Up to 2 ug genomic DNA was used for TCRB CDR3 amplification. Profiling relied on immunoSEQ multiplex PCR, and the TCRdb table lists in-frame clones only, not all of them. The sample lists roughly 80,000 clones, around nine tenths occurring once. The time point: after dendritic cell vaccination, including at tumor progression/relapse. Blood PBMC samples: pre-vaccination, two weeks post third vaccination, and at tumor progression. With 3 bases clipped from V and 2 bases from J, the junction kept 3 bases outside the gene matches. The length of the CDR3 is 14 residues. Germline CDR1 and CDR2: SGHAT and FQNNGV. Turning to this clone: The antigen is not known.

This chain joins TRBV11-2 and TRBJ2-7; 8 bases fit TRBD1. The source was blood, collected after dendritic cell vaccination. This receptor was taken from a human donor with glioblastoma. CDR3 region: CASSFLGQAYEQYF. CDR3 DNA: TGTGCCAGCAGCTTCTTGGGACAGGCCTACGAGCAGTACTTC.